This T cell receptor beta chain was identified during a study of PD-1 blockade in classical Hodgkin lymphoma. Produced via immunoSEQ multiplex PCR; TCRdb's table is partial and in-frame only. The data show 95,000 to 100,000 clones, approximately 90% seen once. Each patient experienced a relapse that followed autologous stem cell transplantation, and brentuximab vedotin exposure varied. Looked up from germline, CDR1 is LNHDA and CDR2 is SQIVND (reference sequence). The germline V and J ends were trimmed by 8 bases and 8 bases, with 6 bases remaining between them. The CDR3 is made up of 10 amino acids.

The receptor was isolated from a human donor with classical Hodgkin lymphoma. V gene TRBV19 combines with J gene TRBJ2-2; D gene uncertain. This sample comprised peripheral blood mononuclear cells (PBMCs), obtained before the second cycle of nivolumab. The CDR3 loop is CASWAGELFF. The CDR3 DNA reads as TGTGCCAGTTGGGCGGGGGAGCTGTTTTTT.